The 8 T cell receptor beta chains presented below share a single source sample, sequenced in a study of blood T cell repertoires in COVID-19. Sequencing used immunoSEQ multiplex PCR; TCRdb keeps in-frame clones, though not all of them. The table lists around 75,000 clones, 60% to 85% of them singletons. Specimen: peripheral blood. The source of these receptors is a woman older than 75 with active or convalescent COVID-19.

This clone turned up a few times. The gene calls are TRBV7-2 and TRBJ2-7; TRBD2 aligns across 8 bases. The CDR3 has 13 amino acids. With V trimmed by 7 bases and J by 5 bases, 7 bases remained unmatched. Per the germline V gene, CDR1 is SGHTA and CDR2 is FQGNSA. The CDR3 loop is CASNSGSQDEQYF. The CDR3, as DNA: TGTGCCAGCAACAGCGGGAGTCAGGACGAGCAGTACTTC.

The chain has TRBV9 and TRBJ2-2; TRBD1 matches 11 bases. There are 15 residues in the CDR3. The junction had 4 bases not matched to a gene; V was cut back by 3 bases and J by 6 bases. Germline V lookup: CDR1 SGDLS, CDR2 YYNGEE. The CDR3: CASSAGQGAPGELFF. CDR3 nucleotides: TGTGCCAGCAGCGCCGGACAGGGGGCGCCCGGGGAGCTGTTTTTT.

This clone was observed a single time. The chain uses TRBV19 and TRBJ1-2; tentatively, D is TRBD1 (5 bases). V was trimmed by 2 bases and J by 2 bases, leaving 9 bases between them. The CDR3 sequence is 14 residues long. Germline V gene data show CDR1 as LNHDA and CDR2 as SQIVND (reference sequence). CDR3 nucleotides: TGTGCCAGTAGTATACAGGGAACCAACTATGGCTACACCTTC. Its translation: CASSIQGTNYGYTF.

V and J are TRBV14 and TRBJ1-2, with a weak D call TRBD1 (6 bases). Germline V CDR1 and CDR2: SGHDN, FVKESK. The CDR3 length is 15 residues. Trimming removed 3 bases from V and 8 bases from J, with 19 bases in between. This CDR3 reads CASSQTVNRVWGYTF. The CDR3 nucleotides are TGTGCCAGCAGCCAGACTGTAAACAGGGTATGGGGCTACACCTTC.

This clone was seen a few times. V is TRBV28 and J is TRBJ1-1; 7 bases align to TRBD1. Germline CDR1 MDHEN, CDR2 SYDVKM. CDR3 length: 15 residues. Germline trimming cut 6 bases from V and 1 base from J; bases unmatched to any gene: 8. This CDR3 is CASRGPGQQNTEAFF. CDR3 DNA sequence: TGTGCCAGCAGAGGCCCGGGACAGCAGAACACTGAAGCTTTCTTT. Full variable domain (missing parts from reference TRBV28 and TRBJ1-1): DVKVTQSSRYLVKRTGEKVFLECVQDMDHENMFWYRQDPGLGLRLIYFSYDVKMKEKGDIPEGYSVSREKKERFSLILESASTNQTSMYLCASRGPGQQNTEAFFGQGTRLTVV.

The J gene is TRBJ2-5, the V gene TRBV29-1; no firm D call. This CDR3 is 15 amino acids long. CDR1 and CDR2 (germline): SQVTM, ANQGSEA. Trimming took off 1 base at V and 0 bases at J, with 12 bases between the two ends. CDR3 loop: CSVEGALGNQETQYF. The DNA of the CDR3 is TGCAGCGTTGAAGGAGCGTTAGGCAACCAAGAGACCCAGTACTTC. The whole variable domain, filled in from reference TRBV29-1 and TRBJ2-5, reads SAVISQKPSRDICQRGTSLTIQCQVDSQVTMMFWYRQQPGQSLTLIATANQGSEATYESGFVIDKFPISRPNLTFSTLTVSNMSPEDSSIYLCSVEGALGNQETQYFGPGTRLLVL.

This chain joins TRBV29-1 and TRBJ2-7, with 10 bases matching TRBD1. Losses at the gene ends were 0 bases for V and 4 bases for J; bases not matched to a gene: 6. The CDR3 runs to 15 residues. Germline assignment: CDR1 SQVTM and CDR2 ANQGSEA. The CDR3 sequence is CSVEDRDRGPYEQYF. DNA for the CDR3: TGCAGCGTTGAAGATCGGGACAGGGGCCCTTACGAGCAGTACTTC.

This clone has a handful of counts. V and J are TRBV19 and TRBJ2-1, with 8 nucleotides matching TRBD2. Germline trimming cut 6 bases from V and 10 bases from J; bases unmatched to any gene: 14. Germline loops: CDR1 LNHDA, CDR2 SQIVND (reference sequence). The CDR3 spans 15 residues. CDR3 loop: CASRFFAGGRSEQFF. Here the CDR3 DNA reads TGTGCCAGTAGATTCTTCGCGGGAGGTCGATCGGAGCAGTTCTTC.